The clone carrying this T cell receptor (beta chain) showed up just a few times. Its antigen is undetermined. A single record per CDR3 protein comes from TCRdb applying MiXCR to the multiplex PCR reads. The sample lists approximately 190,000 distinct CDR3 sequences, approximately 33% seen once, with 4.3% in the top ten. This sample is part of a study of breast tumors, draining lymph nodes, adjacent tissues. Breast cancer patients provided tissue from their axillary draining lymph nodes. Notes on the study in general: Tumors had less TCR diversity than lymph nodes, more than nontumor tissue.

The receptor's source is a female donor with breast cancer. Some clones in this sample may be carry-over from other donors' samples. The specimen was axillary lymph node tissue.

CDR3 residues: CAWSVIWNTEAFF. The DNA of the CDR3 is TGTGCCTGGAGTGTAATTTGGAACACTGAAGCTTTCTTT. The chain has TRBV30 and TRBJ1-1; D is unresolved. Germline-derived CDR1 and CDR2 are GTSNPN and SVGIG (reference sequence). The CDR3 covers 13 residues. V was pared by 0 bases and J by 1 base, with 6 bases between.